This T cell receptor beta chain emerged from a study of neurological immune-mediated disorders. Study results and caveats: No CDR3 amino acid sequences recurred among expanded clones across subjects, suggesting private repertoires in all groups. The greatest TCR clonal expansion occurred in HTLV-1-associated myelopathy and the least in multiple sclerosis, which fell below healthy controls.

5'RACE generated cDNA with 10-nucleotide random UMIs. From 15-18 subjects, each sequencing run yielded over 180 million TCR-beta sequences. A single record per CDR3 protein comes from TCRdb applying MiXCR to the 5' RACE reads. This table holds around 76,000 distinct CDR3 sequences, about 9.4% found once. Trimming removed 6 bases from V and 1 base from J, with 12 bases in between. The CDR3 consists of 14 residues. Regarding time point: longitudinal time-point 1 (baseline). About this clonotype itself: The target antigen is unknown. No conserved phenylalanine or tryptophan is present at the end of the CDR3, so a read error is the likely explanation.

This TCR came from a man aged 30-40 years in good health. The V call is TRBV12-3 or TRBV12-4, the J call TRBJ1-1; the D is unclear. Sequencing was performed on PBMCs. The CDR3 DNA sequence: TGTGCCAGCAGGGGCGCTGACTGGAACACTGAAGCTTTCTGT. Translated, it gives CASRGADWNTEAFC.